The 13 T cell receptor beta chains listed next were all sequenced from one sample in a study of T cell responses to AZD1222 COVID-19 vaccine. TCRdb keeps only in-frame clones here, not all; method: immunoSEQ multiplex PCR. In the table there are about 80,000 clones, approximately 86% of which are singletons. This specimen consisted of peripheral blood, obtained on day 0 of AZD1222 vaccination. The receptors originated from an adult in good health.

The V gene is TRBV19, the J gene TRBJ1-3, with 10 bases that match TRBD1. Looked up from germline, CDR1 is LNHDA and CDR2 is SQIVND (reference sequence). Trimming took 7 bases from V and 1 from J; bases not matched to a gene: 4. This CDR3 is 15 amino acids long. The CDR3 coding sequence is TGTGCCAGTACCGACAGGGGGCTGTCTGGAAACACCATATATTTT. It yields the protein CASTDRGLSGNTIYF.

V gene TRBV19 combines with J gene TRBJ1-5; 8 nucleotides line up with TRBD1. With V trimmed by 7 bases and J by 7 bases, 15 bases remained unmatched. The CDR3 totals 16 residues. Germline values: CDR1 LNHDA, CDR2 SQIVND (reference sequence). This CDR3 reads CASTTGQGVIGQPQHF. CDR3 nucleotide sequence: TGTGCCAGTACCACCGGACAGGGCGTAATTGGGCAGCCCCAGCATTTT.

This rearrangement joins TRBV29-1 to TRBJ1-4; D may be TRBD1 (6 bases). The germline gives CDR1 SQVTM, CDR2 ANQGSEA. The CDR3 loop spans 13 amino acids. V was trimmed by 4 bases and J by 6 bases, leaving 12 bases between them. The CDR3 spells CSVVRGGDEKLFF. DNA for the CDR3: TGCAGCGTTGTGAGGGGGGGTGATGAAAAACTGTTTTTT.

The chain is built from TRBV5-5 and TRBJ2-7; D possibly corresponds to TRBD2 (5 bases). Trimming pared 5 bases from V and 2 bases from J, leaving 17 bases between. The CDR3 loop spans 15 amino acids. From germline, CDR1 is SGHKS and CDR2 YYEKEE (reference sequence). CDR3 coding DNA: TGTGCCAGCAGGTCAACGGACTCGTCTCCCTACGAGCAGTACTTC. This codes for CASRSTDSSPYEQYF.

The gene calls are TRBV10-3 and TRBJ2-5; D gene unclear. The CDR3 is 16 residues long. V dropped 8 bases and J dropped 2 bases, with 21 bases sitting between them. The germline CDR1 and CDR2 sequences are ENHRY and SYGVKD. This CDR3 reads CAIGEREFLGQETQYF. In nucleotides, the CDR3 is TGTGCCATCGGCGAAAGAGAATTCCTGGGACAAGAGACCCAGTACTTC.

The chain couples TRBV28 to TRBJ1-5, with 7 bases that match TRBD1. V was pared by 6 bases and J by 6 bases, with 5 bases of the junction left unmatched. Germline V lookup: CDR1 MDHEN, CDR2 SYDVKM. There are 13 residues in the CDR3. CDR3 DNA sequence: TGTGCCAGCAGCAACAGGGGTGCTCAGCCCCAGCATTTT. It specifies CASSNRGAQPQHF.

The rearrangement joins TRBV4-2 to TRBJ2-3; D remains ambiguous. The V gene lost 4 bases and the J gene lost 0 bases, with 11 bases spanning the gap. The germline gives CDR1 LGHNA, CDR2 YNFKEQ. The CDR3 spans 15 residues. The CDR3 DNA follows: TGTGCCAGCAGCCCTACCACCCTTAGCACAGATACGCAGTATTTT. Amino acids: CASSPTTLSTDTQYF.

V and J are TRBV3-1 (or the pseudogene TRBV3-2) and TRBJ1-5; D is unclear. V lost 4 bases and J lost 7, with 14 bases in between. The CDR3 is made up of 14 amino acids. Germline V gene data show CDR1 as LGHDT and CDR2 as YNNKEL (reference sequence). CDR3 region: CASSRTGSTQPQHF. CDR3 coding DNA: TGTGCCAGCAGCCGAACGGGATCTACGCAGCCCCAGCATTTT.

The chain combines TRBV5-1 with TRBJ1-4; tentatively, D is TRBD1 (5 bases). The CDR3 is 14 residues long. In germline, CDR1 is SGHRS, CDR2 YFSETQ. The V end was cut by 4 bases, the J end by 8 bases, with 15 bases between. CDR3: CASSGQGSREKLFF. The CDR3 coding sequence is TGCGCCAGCAGCGGTCAGGGCTCGCGGGAAAAACTGTTTTTT.

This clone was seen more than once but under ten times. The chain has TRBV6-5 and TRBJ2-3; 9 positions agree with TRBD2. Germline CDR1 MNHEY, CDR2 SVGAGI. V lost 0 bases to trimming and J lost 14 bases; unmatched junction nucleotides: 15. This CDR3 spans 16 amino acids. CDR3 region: CASSYSGKGTSSSRYF. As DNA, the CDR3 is TGTGCCAGCAGTTACTCGGGGAAAGGGACTAGCAGTTCCCGGTATTTT.

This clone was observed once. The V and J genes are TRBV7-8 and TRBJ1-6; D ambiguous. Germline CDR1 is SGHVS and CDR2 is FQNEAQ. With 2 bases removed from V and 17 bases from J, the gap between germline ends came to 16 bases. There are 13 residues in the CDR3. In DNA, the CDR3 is TGTGCCAGCAGCTTAACCGATTCAGAAATCGTCCACTTT. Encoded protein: CASSLTDSEIVHF.

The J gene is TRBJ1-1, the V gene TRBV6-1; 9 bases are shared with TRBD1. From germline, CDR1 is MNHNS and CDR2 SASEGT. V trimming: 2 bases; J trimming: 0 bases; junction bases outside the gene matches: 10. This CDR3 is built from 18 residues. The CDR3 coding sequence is TGTGCCAGCAGTGAACGGTACAGGGGGCCGACTATGAACACTGAAGCTTTCTTT. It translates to CASSERYRGPTMNTEAFF.

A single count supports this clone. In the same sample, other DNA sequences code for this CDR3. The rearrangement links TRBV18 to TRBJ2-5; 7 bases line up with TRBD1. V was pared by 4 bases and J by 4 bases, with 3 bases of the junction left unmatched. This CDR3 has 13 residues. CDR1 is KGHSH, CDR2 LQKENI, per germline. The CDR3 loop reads CASSRQGRETQYF. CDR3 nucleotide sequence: TGTGCCAGCTCACGACAGGGAAGAGAGACCCAGTACTTC.